This entry concerns a single T cell receptor beta chain. What it binds is not known. This sample is part of a study of T cell responses to AZD1222 COVID-19 vaccine. Study findings and constraints: The donor cohort was predominantly white British with a female majority, and clonal diversity may have been underestimated.

CDR1 is MNHEY and CDR2 is SMNVEV in the germline V gene (reference sequence). The CDR3 consists of 15 residues. V was pared by 6 bases and J by 4 bases, with 13 bases between. The data were produced by immunoSEQ multiplex PCR, yet TCRdb's version contains in-frame clones alone and is incomplete. The sample yields about 120,000 clones, 88% seen once. The source of this sequence is an adult in good health. Here the sequenced sample was peripheral blood, taken on day 0 of AZD1222 vaccination. The genes are TRBV27 and TRBJ1-6, with D possibly being TRBD1 (5 bases). The CDR3 region has the DNA TGTGCCAGCAGCGAGGACACCTTTTATAATTCACCCCTCCACTTT. It codes for CASSEDTFYNSPLHF.